This T cell receptor beta chain was sequenced for a study of cytomegalovirus exposure and HLA in healthy donors. Study results and caveats: Later analysis suggested links between common viral pathogens and several top significant clusters. Clonal expansion was found to be greater in HLA-associated TCR beta chains than in equally common others in a later analysis.

In regard to this clone: The antigen remains unidentified.

Vbeta (60) and Jbeta (13) primers were used in the PCR. The repertoire was sequenced with immunoSEQ multiplex PCR; TCRdb's copy has only in-frame clones and lacks some. The repertoire holds roughly 160,000 clones, around 80% seen once, with about 2% in the top ten. With 4 bases removed from V and 2 bases from J, the gap between germline ends came to 13 bases. The CDR3 covers 15 residues. Per the germline V gene, CDR1 is SGHVS and CDR2 is FQNEAQ. Material: PBMCs. This chain connects TRBV7-8 to TRBJ2-3, with a possible D match to TRBD2 (6 bases). The TCR originated in a man aged 35-49 years in good health and CMV-seronegative. CDR3 coding DNA: TGTGCCAGCAGCTCCCCAGGCGGGAACACAGATACGCAGTATTTT. This translates into CASSSPGGNTDTQYF. The whole variable domain, remainder taken from reference TRBV7-8 and TRBJ2-3, is GAGVSQSPRYKVAKRGQDVALRCDPISGHVSLFWYQQALGQGPEFLTYFQNEAQLDKSGLPSDRFFAERPEGSVSTLKIQRTQQEDSAVYLCASSSPGGNTDTQYFGPGTRLTVL.